This entry lists 6 T cell receptor beta chains sequenced from one sample in a study of graft-versus-host responses after intestinal transplantation. Which antigens these TCRs recognize remains unknown. Sequenced by immunoSEQ multiplex PCR; TCRdb stores in-frame clones only, minus some. This table holds roughly 64,000 clones, around nine tenths found once. The specimen comprised unstimulated CD8+ T cells sorted from spleen or lymph node cells, sampled before transplant. These receptors were collected from a human donor who was the organ donor for an intestinal transplant.

DNA of the CDR3: TGCGCCAGCAGCTTGGTGTGGGGAGGTACTGAAGCTTTCTTT. Encoded protein: CASSLVWGGTEAFF. The V and J genes are TRBV5-1 and TRBJ1-1; D uncertain. The V end was cut by 0 bases, the J end by 5 bases, with 11 bases between. The CDR3 has 14 amino acids. Germline assignment: CDR1 SGHRS and CDR2 YFSETQ.

V usage is TRBV27 and J usage is TRBJ2-7; 9 positions agree with TRBD1. The germline V gene encodes CDR1 MNHEY and CDR2 SMNVEV (reference sequence). There are 15 residues in the CDR3. V shed 0 bases, J shed 2 bases, and the junction held 2 bases outside the gene matches. CDR3 in amino acids: CASSLSTGGPYEQYF. The CDR3 nucleotides are TGTGCCAGCAGTTTATCGACAGGGGGGCCCTACGAGCAGTACTTC.

The chain carries TRBV7-9 and TRBJ2-1, with D uncertain. The V gene lost 5 bases and the J gene lost 7 bases, with 9 bases spanning the gap. Looked up from germline, CDR1 is SEHNR and CDR2 is FQNEAQ (reference sequence). The CDR3 loop spans 12 amino acids. This CDR3 is CASSPHQNEQFF. Here the CDR3 DNA reads TGTGCCAGCAGCCCCCACCAGAATGAGCAGTTCTTC.

This chain connects TRBV9 to TRBJ1-3, with a possible D match to TRBD1 (6 bases). CDR1 SGDLS and CDR2 YYNGEE come from the germline V gene. V lost 7 bases and J 2 bases, leaving 19 bases between the germline ends. There are 16 residues in the CDR3. The CDR3 DNA reads as TGTGCCAGCGGTAGCTGGGGGGGGCCTGCTGGAAACACCATATATTTT. Its translation is CASGSWGGPAGNTIYF.

The chain employs TRBV4-1 and TRBJ2-1; D possibly corresponds to TRBD2 (7 bases). This CDR3 has 16 residues. CDR1 is MGHRA and CDR2 is YSYEKL in the germline V gene. The V end was cut by 0 bases, the J end by 5 bases, with 14 bases between. This CDR3 reads CASSQDGGGTNNEQFF. The DNA of the CDR3 is TGCGCCAGCAGCCAAGATGGGGGGGGGACAAACAATGAGCAGTTCTTC.

This sequence joins TRBV5-1 and TRBJ2-5; TRBD2 matches 10 bases. Gene TRBJ2-7 matches the end of the DNA better, so the J call may be wrong. Germline values: CDR1 SGHRS, CDR2 YFSETQ. This CDR3 contains 16 residues. The chain's CDR3 is CASSWFASGGNYEQYF. The CDR3 nucleotides read TGCGCCAGCAGCTGGTTCGCTAGCGGGGGTAACTACGAGCAGTACTTC.